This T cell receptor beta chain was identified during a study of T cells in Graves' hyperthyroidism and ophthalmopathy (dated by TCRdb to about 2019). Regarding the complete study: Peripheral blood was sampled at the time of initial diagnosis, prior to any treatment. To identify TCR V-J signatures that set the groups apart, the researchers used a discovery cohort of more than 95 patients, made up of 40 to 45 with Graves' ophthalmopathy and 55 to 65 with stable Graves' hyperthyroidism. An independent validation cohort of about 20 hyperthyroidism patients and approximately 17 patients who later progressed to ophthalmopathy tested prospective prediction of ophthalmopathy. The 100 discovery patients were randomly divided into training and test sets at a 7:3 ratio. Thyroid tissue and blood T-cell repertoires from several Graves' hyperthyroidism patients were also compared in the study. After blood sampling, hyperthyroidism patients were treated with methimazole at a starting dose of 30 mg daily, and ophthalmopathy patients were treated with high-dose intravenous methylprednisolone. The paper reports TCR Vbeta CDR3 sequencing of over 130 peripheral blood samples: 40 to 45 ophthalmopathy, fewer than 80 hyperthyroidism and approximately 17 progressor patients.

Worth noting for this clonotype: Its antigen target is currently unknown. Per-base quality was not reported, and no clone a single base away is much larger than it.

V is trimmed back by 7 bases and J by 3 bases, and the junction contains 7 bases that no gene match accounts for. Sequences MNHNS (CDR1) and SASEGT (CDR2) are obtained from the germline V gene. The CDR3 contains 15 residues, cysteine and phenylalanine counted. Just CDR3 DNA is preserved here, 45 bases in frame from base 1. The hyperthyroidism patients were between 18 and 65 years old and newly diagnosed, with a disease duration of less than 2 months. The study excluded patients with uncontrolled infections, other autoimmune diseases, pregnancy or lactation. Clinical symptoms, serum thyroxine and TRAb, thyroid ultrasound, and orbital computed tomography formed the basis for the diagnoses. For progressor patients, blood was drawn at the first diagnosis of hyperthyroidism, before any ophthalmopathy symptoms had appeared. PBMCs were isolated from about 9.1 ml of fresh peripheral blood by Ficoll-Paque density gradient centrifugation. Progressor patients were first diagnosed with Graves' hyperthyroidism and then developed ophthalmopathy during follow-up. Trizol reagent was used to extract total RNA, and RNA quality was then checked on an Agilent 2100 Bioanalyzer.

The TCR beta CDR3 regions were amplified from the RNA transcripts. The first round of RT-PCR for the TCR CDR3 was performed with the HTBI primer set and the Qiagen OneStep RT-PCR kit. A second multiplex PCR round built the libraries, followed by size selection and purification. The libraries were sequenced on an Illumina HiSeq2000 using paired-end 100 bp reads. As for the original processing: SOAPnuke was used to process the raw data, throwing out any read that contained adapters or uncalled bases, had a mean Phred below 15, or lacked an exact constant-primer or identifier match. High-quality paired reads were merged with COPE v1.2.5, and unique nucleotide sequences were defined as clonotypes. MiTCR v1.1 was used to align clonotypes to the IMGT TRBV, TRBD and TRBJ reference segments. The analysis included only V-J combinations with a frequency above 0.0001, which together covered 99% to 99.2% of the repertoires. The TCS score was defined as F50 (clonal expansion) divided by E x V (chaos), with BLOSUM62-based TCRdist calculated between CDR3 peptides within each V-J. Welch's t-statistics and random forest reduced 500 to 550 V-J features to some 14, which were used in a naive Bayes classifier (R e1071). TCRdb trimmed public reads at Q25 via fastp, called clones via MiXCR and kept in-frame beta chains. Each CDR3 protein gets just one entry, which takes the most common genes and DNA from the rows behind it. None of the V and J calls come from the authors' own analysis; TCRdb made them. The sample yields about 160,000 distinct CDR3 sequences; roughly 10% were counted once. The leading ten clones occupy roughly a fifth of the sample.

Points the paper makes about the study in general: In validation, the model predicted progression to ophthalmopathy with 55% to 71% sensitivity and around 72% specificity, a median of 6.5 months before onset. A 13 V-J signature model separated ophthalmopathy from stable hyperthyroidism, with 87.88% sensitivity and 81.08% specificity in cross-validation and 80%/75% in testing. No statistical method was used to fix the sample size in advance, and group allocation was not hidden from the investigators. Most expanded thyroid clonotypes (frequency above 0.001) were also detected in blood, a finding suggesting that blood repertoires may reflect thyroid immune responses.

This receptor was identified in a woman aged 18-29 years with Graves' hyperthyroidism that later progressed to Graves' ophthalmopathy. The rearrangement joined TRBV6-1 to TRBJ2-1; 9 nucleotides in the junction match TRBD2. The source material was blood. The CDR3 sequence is CASTPAGGIYNEQFF. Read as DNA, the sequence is TGTGCCAGCACCCCGGCGGGGGGGATCTACAATGAGCAGTTCTTC.